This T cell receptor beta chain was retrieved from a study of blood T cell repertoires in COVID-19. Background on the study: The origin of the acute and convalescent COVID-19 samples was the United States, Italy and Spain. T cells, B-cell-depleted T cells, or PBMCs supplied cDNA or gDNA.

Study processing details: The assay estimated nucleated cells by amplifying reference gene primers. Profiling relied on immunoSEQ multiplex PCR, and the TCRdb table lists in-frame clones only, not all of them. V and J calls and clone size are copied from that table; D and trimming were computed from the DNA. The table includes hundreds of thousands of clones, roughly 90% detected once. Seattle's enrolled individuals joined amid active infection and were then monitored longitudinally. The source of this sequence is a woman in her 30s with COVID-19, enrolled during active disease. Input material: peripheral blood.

The CDR3 DNA is TGTGCCACCAGTGATACCCGACAGGGGGCGGGTTATCAGCCCCAGCATTTT. This codes for CATSDTRQGAGYQPQHF. The chain has TRBV24-1 and TRBJ1-5; 10 bases are a match to TRBD1. Trimming took 3 bases from V and 5 from J; bases not matched to a gene: 9. This CDR3 spans 17 amino acids. In germline, CDR1 is KGHDR, CDR2 SFDVKD.